The T cell receptor (beta chain) described here comes from a study of T cells in Graves' hyperthyroidism and ophthalmopathy. General study findings and limits: Stable hyperthyroidism was told apart from ophthalmopathy by a model built on 13 V-J features.

This clonotype was recorded many times. The antigen remains undetermined. The CDR3 length is 14 residues. V was pared by 7 bases and J by 3 bases, with 3 bases of the junction left unmatched. Germline V gene lookup returns CDR1 KGHSH and CDR2 LQKENI. Amplified regions were TCR beta CDR3 sequences from RNA transcripts. First-round RT-PCR of the TCR CDR3 relied on the HTBI primer set. Using its own MiXCR run on the multiplex PCR reads, TCRdb lists one record per CDR3 protein. Found here are about 560,000 distinct CDR3 sequences, 14% of them singletons; the top ten hold around 13%. The TCR sequence derives from a woman between 40 and 50 years old with Graves' hyperthyroidism. The sample taken for sequencing was blood. This chain uses TRBV18 with TRBJ2-2, with 9 positions matching TRBD1. Here the CDR3 reads CASFRDRDTGELFF. Here the CDR3 DNA reads TGTGCCAGCTTCCGGGACAGGGACACCGGGGAGCTGTTTTTT.